This T cell receptor beta chain stems from a study of blood T cell repertoires in COVID-19. Adults between about 18 and 95 years of age took part from about 24 US areas. Participants' own reports of clinical history determined their cohort assignment. Clones were read by immunoSEQ multiplex PCR, and TCRdb kept only the in-frame ones, dropping some. The sample records a few hundred thousand clones, about 91% being singletons. The ends were cut back, 1 base at V and 4 bases at J, with 13 bases in the middle. In germline, CDR1 is SGHVS, CDR2 FQNEAQ. The CDR3 loop spans 16 amino acids. Sequencing was carried out using PBMCs or T cells enriched from blood (not recorded which). The sequence derives from a woman aged 40 to 50 with acute COVID-19. The chain couples TRBV7-8 to TRBJ1-4; no clear D. CDR3 loop: CASSLGAKTYNEKLFF. The CDR3 region has the DNA TGTGCCAGCAGCTTAGGGGCAAAGACCTATAATGAAAAACTGTTTTTT.